This TCR beta chain came from a study of blood T cell repertoires in COVID-19. In the study overall: Samples representing acute and convalescent COVID-19 were sourced from the United States, Italy and Spain.

How the authors handled the data: Amplification of reference gene primers was used by the study to estimate nucleated cell counts. TCRdb keeps only in-frame clones here, not all; method: immunoSEQ multiplex PCR. V and J calls and clone size are copied from that table; D and trimming were computed from the DNA. This repertoire shows about 43,000 clones, approximately 90% found once; its top ten account for 4.8%. Per the germline V gene, CDR1 is SEHNR and CDR2 is FQNEAQ (reference sequence). This CDR3 spans 17 amino acids. V dropped 4 bases and J dropped 2; count of bases not matched to a gene: 8. This chain links TRBV7-9 with TRBJ1-5; TRBD1 aligns across 10 bases. This sequence was found in a human donor in a cohort sampled during active COVID-19. The sequenced sample consisted of peripheral blood. The CDR3 bases are TGTGCCAGCAGCTGGGGACAGGGGTCACCAGGCAATCAGCCCCAGCATTTT. It yields the protein CASSWGQGSPGNQPQHF.